This section outlines one TCR beta chain sequence together with its context. No antigen is known for it. No base quality values were provided; no much bigger clone lies one nucleotide off. The cysteine opens and the phenylalanine closes a CDR3 of 16 amino acids. The sequence is cut down to CDR3 DNA, 48 bases in frame from base 1. The CDR1 and CDR2 encoded by the germline V gene are KGHSH and LQKENI. The V end loses 0 bases and the J end loses 0 bases, and a stretch of 12 bases separates them. This sample is part of a study of blood T cell repertoires in COVID-19 (dated by TCRdb to the early 2020s). Regarding the complete study: The collaborator samples originated in the United States, Italy and Spain and spanned the acute and convalescent phases of COVID-19. The prospective study material was composed of cDNA or gDNA derived from T cells, B-cell-depleted T cells, or PBMCs. The dataset comprised deeply sampled blood TCRbeta repertoires from subjects exposed to, actively infected with, or recovered from COVID-19. The repertoires were released in a freely available public database intended as a resource for research on the immune response to SARS-CoV-2. Samples came from the ongoing ImmuneRACE study (first 160 participants) plus 1,254 subjects from 6 global collaborators. Nearly every sample came with metadata listing a de-identified subject ID, COVID-19 status, age in years and sex. Where available, HLA class I and class II types were obtained from metadata supplied by the sample provider rather than from assay-based typing.

TCRbeta CDR3 regions were amplified from genomic DNA using the immunoSEQ Assay, a bias-controlled multiplex PCR. Per the original workflow: The number of nucleated cells in each sample was estimated from the amplification of reference gene primers within the assay. To quantify the absolute abundance of each unique TCRbeta CDR3 rearrangement, sequence reads were collapsed and filtered. For each sample, productive Simpson clonality was calculated as the square root of Simpson's diversity index over productive rearrangements. TCRdb limited this immuneACCESS table to in-frame rearrangements with V and J called. A share of clones is missing; checked studies link under half to unresolved V genes, and the rest is unexplained. The D gene and trimming were derived from the DNA, and the V and J assignments and clone size from that table. For this sample there are fewer than 300,000 clones; roughly 90% appear just once. The ten largest clones capture just under 9% of the sample.

Paper-wide results and their limitations: How much clinical and demographic metadata was included differed by source and by participant, and the metadata was provided uncurated.

In the prospective study, participants were about 18 to 95 years old, resided in approximately 22 geographic areas of the United States, and were enrolled through a virtual design. In the prospective study, participants were assigned to cohorts based on the clinical history participants reported in a screening survey and a study questionnaire. ImmuneRACE Cohort 3 recovered participants were defined by two consecutive negative NP/OP PCR tests, healthcare professional clearance, or symptom resolution. In the prospective study, mobile phlebotomists collected whole blood, serum and a nasopharyngeal or oropharyngeal swab from each participant. Additional blood draws and questionnaires over an approximately two-month period could optionally be provided by prospective study participants. Before DNA extraction, blood samples from the prospective study were shipped at room temperature or frozen.

The chain is encoded by TRBV18 joined to TRBJ2-7; matching of 5 bases hints at TRBD2 as the D gene. The receptor comes from a man aged 35-49 years who had recovered from COVID-19. Material: PBMCs or T cells enriched from blood (not recorded which). The CDR3 region reads CASSPPGLASSYEQYF. The sequenced DNA: TGTGCCAGCTCACCACCGGGTCTAGCCAGCTCCTACGAGCAGTACTTC.